This TCR beta chain was sequenced during a study of identical twins' blood T cells. At the level of the study: Some 50 million reads covered roughly six alpha-chain and roughly six beta-chain libraries. Study conclusions and caveats: Each donor's most abundant TCRbeta clonotypes shared more CDR3 sequences with her twin than unrelated donors.

Likely shared infections and vaccines: all three twin pairs were reared together. Each TCR cDNA library carried sample-specific barcodes on both ends. MiXCR, applied by TCRdb to the 5' RACE reads, yields one record per CDR3 protein. Of hundreds of thousands of distinct CDR3 sequences listed, about 28% are singletons. This clonotype has only a few counts. Its antigen is still unknown. V lost 4 bases and J lost 1; bases outside the gene matches: 7. Germline V gene data show CDR1 as SGHRS and CDR2 as YFSETQ. The CDR3 runs to 16 residues. The sample was PBMCs. The chain links TRBV5-1 to TRBJ1-1, with 10 bases matching TRBD1. The TCR was taken from a woman aged 18-55 years in good health. For the CDR3, the DNA is TGCGCCAGCAGCCGGGACAGGGGTAGTGGGAACACTGAAGCTTTCTTT. Amino acid sequence: CASSRDRGSGNTEAFF.